This section outlines one T cell receptor beta chain sequence together with its context. Its antigen remains unidentified. Researchers ran the PCR with 60 Vbeta and 13 Jbeta primers. Here immunoSEQ multiplex PCR was the method, and the copy in TCRdb shows in-frame clones only, minus some. The top ten hold around 2.6% of the sample, which has about 60,000 clones, 77% seen once. The CDR3 loop spans 15 amino acids. The germline gives CDR1 SGDLS, CDR2 YYNGEE. Trimming stripped 4 bases from V and 6 bases from J, with 17 bases between. The data were obtained in a study of cytomegalovirus exposure and HLA in healthy donors. Findings and limits, study-wide: Under in vitro conditions, a few CMV-associated chains were confirmed as specific for CMV antigens. Despite most TCR sequences being rare, some public TCRs occurred in many donors.

Sequenced sample: PBMCs. The sequence derives from a female donor in good health and CMV-seronegative. The chain employs TRBV9 and TRBJ2-1; a weak D match, TRBD1 (6 bases). CDR3 DNA: TGTGCCAGCAGCAAGAGGGGCGTACAGGGCAATGAGCAGTTCTTC. Protein product: CASSKRGVQGNEQFF.